This TCR beta chain came from a study of cytomegalovirus exposure and HLA in healthy donors (dated by TCRdb to 2015 to 2018). Regarding the study in general: According to a later analysis, the roughly 130 validation repertoires were produced on the same platform as the roughly 720 repertoires of the first cohort. A separate validation cohort of roughly 130 different subjects was used in addition to the roughly 720-subject first cohort. High-throughput TCR immunosequencing, statistical association of individual TCRs with disease status, and machine learning were combined to predict cytomegalovirus infection status. The aim of the study was to test whether cataloging public T cell receptors could identify signatures of past pathogen exposure. Overall results and qualifications from the work: In the study, roughly 160 TCR beta chains were listed as associated with cytomegalovirus. According to the authors, the approach could potentially be generalized to other disease states and immunological phenotypes. In a later analysis, TCRs clustered in the first cohort were found to also tend to co-occur in the roughly 120 validation repertoires, with around 94% of cluster scores above 0. A later analysis had no HLA typing for the validation cohort, so co-occurrence there was scored across all 110 or so repertoires. Across donors, most TCR sequences were observed very rarely, whereas some public TCRs were present in many individuals. Three of the identified cytomegalovirus-associated TCR beta chains were confirmed in vitro to be specific for cytomegalovirus antigens. In both the original and validation cohorts, the classifier was reported to diagnose cytomegalovirus status with high specificity and sensitivity.

CDR3 length: 14 amino acids, cysteine to phenylalanine. Here the CDR3 DNA is all that survives: 42 bases in frame from base 1. The germline ends are 19 bases apart after V is trimmed by 9 bases and J by 5 bases. CDR1 and CDR2, looked up from the germline V gene (reference sequence), are MNHEY and SMNVEV. Donors formed part of the validation cohort, which comprised 120 subjects and was distinct from the first cohort of 550 to 850 subjects. Comments on this clone: Its cognate antigen has yet to be identified. There are no base qualities to consult, and no much larger clone falls within one base.

Libraries were built with the immunoSEQ multiplex PCR assay. In the source study's methods: A statistical classification framework was built to diagnose cytomegalovirus status from the catalog of TCR beta chain sequences. As stored in TCRdb, this immuneACCESS dataset retains in-frame rearrangements with V and J assigned. A fraction of the clones does not appear; measured against another copy, unresolved V genes explain less than half of the discrepancy, and the remainder lacks a known reason. The DNA was the basis for D and trimming; V, J and clone size are from that table. Across this sample there are hundreds of thousands of clones, with 86% seen only once. The top ten clonotypes cover roughly 0.8% of the sample.

The TCR originated in a young woman in good health and CMV-seronegative. The rearranged segments are TRBV27 and TRBJ2-5; TRBD2 could be the D gene, as 6 bases match. Sequencing used PBMCs. The CDR3 has the sequence CASKKTSLVETQYF. The DNA is as follows: TGTGCCAGTAAGAAGACTAGTCTAGTTGAGACCCAGTACTTC.